These 30 T cell receptor beta chains share one sample of origin, sequenced in a study of blood T cell repertoires in COVID-19. Using immunoSEQ multiplex PCR, the repertoire was profiled, and TCRdb retains in-frame clones only, with some absent. The profile covers a few hundred thousand clones, with around nine tenths appearing a single time and approximately 9.8% taken by the ten largest. Sequenced input: peripheral blood. The receptors come from a middle-aged man who had recovered from COVID-19.

The rearrangement uses TRBV5-4 and TRBJ1-2; TRBD1 might be the D (6 bases). V was clipped by 4 bases and J by 0 bases, with 13 bases between them. CDR3 length: 15 residues. Germline CDR1 SGHNT, CDR2 YYREEE (reference sequence). The chain's CDR3 is CASSIPDRSNYGYTF. The CDR3 DNA sequence: TGTGCCAGCAGCATCCCCGACAGGTCTAACTATGGCTACACCTTC.

The chain couples TRBV27 to TRBJ1-6, with TRBD1 matching 8 bases. The germline V gene encodes CDR1 MNHEY and CDR2 SMNVEV (reference sequence). Trimming removed 7 bases from V and 7 bases from J; junction bases left unmatched: 6. This CDR3 is 14 amino acids long. The CDR3 DNA reads as TGTGCCAGCACCGCGACAGGGGTCAATTCACCCCTCCACTTT. Translation gives CASTATGVNSPLHF.

The CDR3 protein is CASSLFRGGEQYF. The CDR3 DNA sequence: TGTGCCAGCAGTTTGTTCAGGGGTGGCGAGCAGTACTTC. The rearrangement uses TRBV12-3 or TRBV12-4 and TRBJ2-7; weak D call: TRBD1 (6 bases). V was pared by 3 bases and J by 6 bases, with 12 bases between. The length of the CDR3 is 13 residues.

J is TRBJ1-2 and V is TRBV18; D gene ambiguous. The germline V gene encodes CDR1 KGHSH and CDR2 LQKENI. This CDR3 region has 14 residues. The ends were cut back, 3 bases at V and 3 bases at J, with 11 bases in the middle. The CDR3 nucleotides are TGTGCCAGCTCACCCGCGGGCGAGGACTATGGCTACACCTTC. This encodes CASSPAGEDYGYTF.

This clone was seen a handful of times. This chain connects TRBV19 to TRBJ2-1; 7 positions agree with TRBD2. CDR1 is LNHDA and CDR2 is SQIVND in the germline V gene (reference sequence). The CDR3 has 15 residues. Trimming removed 9 bases from V and 6 bases from J; junction bases left unmatched: 14. CDR3 region: CASRAGLAASNEQFF. CDR3 nucleotides: TGTGCCAGCCGTGCCGGGCTAGCGGCTAGCAATGAGCAGTTCTTC.

V is TRBV11-3 and J is TRBJ2-1; D might be TRBD1 (6 bases). Trimming stripped 5 bases from V and 8 bases from J, with 10 bases between. Germline CDR1 SGHNT, CDR2 YENEEA. The CDR3 is 12 amino acids. CDR3 loop: CASSNRGYEQFF. The CDR3, as DNA: TGTGCCAGCAGCAATAGGGGGTATGAGCAGTTCTTC. The variable domain in full, completed from reference TRBV11-3 and TRBJ2-1, reads EAGVVQSPRYKIIEKKQPVAFWCNPISGHNTLYWYLQNLGQGPELLIRYENEEAVDDSQLPKDRFSAERLKGVDSTLKIQPAELGDSAVYLCASSNRGYEQFFGPGTRLTVL.

The rearrangement uses TRBV5-6 and TRBJ1-4; 8 positions match TRBD1. CDR1 is SGHDT and CDR2 is YYEEEE in the germline V gene. The junction had 2 bases not matched to a gene; V was cut back by 2 bases and J by 5 bases. The CDR3 contains 14 residues. Written as DNA, the CDR3 is TGTGCCAGCAGCTTACAGGGGGGGAATGAAAAACTGTTTTTT. Encoded protein: CASSLQGGNEKLFF.

The chain employs TRBV5-6 and TRBJ2-3, with 11 bases identical to TRBD1. This CDR3 comprises 15 residues. Germline lookup yields CDR1 SGHDT and CDR2 YYEEEE. The V gene end was trimmed by 0 bases and the J gene end by 9 bases; junction bases not matched to a gene: 6. CDR3 sequence: CASSLGPGTGGTQYF. DNA for the CDR3: TGTGCCAGCAGCTTGGGTCCGGGGACAGGGGGGACGCAGTATTTT.

As DNA, the CDR3 is TGTGCCAGCAGCTTCGGAGGCTCCTACGAGCAGTACTTC. Translating it yields CASSFGGSYEQYF. This sequence joins TRBV7-2 and TRBJ2-7; weak D call: TRBD2 (5 bases). V shed 3 bases and J shed 0 bases, with 6 bases lying between them. CDR3 length equals 13 residues. Germline CDR1 SGHTA, CDR2 FQGNSA.

The chain is built from TRBV6-2 or TRBV6-3 and TRBJ1-4, with a possible D match to TRBD1 (5 bases). The length of the CDR3 is 14 residues. CDR1 and CDR2 from the germline V gene are MNHEY and SVGEGT. V was pared by 2 bases and J by 7 bases, with 11 bases between. CDR3 sequence reads: CASSYRGRAEKLFF. DNA of the CDR3: TGTGCCAGCAGTTACAGGGGCAGGGCTGAAAAACTGTTTTTT.

The J gene is TRBJ2-2, the V gene TRBV5-1, with 9 bases fitting TRBD1. J gave up 5 bases and V 5 bases, and 4 bases lay outside the gene matches. The CDR3 totals 14 residues. The germline gives CDR1 SGHRS, CDR2 YFSETQ. The CDR3 loop reads CASRGQGQTGELFF. The CDR3 nucleotides are TGCGCCAGCAGGGGACAGGGCCAAACCGGGGAGCTGTTTTTT. Drawing the rest from reference TRBV5-1 and TRBJ2-2, the complete variable domain is KAGVTQTPRYLIKTRGQQVTLSCSPISGHRSVSWYQQTPGQGLQFLFEYFSETQRNKGNFPGRFSGRQFSNSRSEMNVSTLELGDSALYLCASRGQGQTGELFFGEGSRLTVL.

The chain is built from TRBV11-2 and TRBJ1-3, with D unresolved. Germline CDR1 is SGHAT and CDR2 is FQNNGV. The CDR3 sequence is 16 residues long. V shed 2 bases and J shed 0 bases, with 11 bases lying between them. The CDR3 region is CASSLSGSFSGNTIYF. The CDR3 region has the DNA TGTGCCAGCAGCTTATCCGGTTCCTTCTCTGGAAACACCATATATTTT. The full variable domain, in which reference TRBV11-2 and TRBJ1-3 provide the parts outside the CDR3, is EAGVAQSPRYKIIEKRQSVAFWCNPISGHATLYWYQQILGQGPKLLIQFQNNGVVDDSQLPKDRFSAERLKGVDSTLKIQPAKLEDSAVYLCASSLSGSFSGNTIYFGEGSWLTVV.

This CDR3 is CASSARGYEQYF. Written as DNA, the CDR3 is TGTGCCAGCAGCGCACGGGGGTACGAGCAGTACTTC. V is TRBV7-8 and J is TRBJ2-7; TRBD2 might be the D (6 bases). Germline lookup yields CDR1 SGHVS and CDR2 FQNEAQ. The CDR3 length is 12 residues. Trimming left V 5 bases short and J 4 bases short, with 9 bases between.

This chain joins TRBV24-1 and TRBJ2-3, with unresolved D. V was trimmed by 1 base and J by 6 bases, leaving 4 bases between them. CDR3 size: 12 residues. Germline V gene sequence: CDR1 KGHDR, CDR2 SFDVKD. The CDR3 DNA is TGTGCCACCAGTGATTTAGCGGATACGCAGTATTTT. Its protein is CATSDLADTQYF.

The chain recombines TRBV20-1 with TRBJ1-2; D remains unclear. Trimming pared 3 bases from V and 2 bases from J, leaving 7 bases between. Germline values: CDR1 DFQATT, CDR2 SNEGSKA (reference sequence). The CDR3 contains 12 residues. Written as DNA, the CDR3 is TGCAGTGCTAGTAGAGGCAACTATGGCTACACCTTC. Translated, it gives CSASRGNYGYTF.

A single count supports this clone. V is TRBV6-1 and J is TRBJ2-7; tentatively, D is TRBD2 (6 bases). The ends were cut back, 0 bases at V and 4 bases at J, with 16 bases in the middle. The CDR3 extends over 16 amino acids. Germline-derived CDR1 and CDR2 are MNHNS and SASEGT. The CDR3 reads CASSEARGYEGYEQYF. CDR3 sequence (DNA): TGTGCCAGCAGTGAAGCACGGGGGTACGAGGGATACGAGCAGTACTTC.

The V and J genes are TRBV5-3 and TRBJ2-3; 9 nucleotides line up with TRBD2. TRBV5-3 is assigned to the ORF class and has an uncertain function. The V gene end was trimmed by 4 bases and the J gene end by 10 bases; junction bases not matched to a gene: 16. The CDR3 consists of 16 residues. CDR3 loop: CARSGPGLAPLGAQYF. The CDR3 DNA is TGTGCCAGAAGCGGACCGGGACTAGCTCCCTTGGGGGCGCAGTATTTT.

The rearrangement links TRBV15 to TRBJ2-3, with TRBD1 identical over 10 bases. After removal of 7 bases from V and 4 bases from J, the junction contained 8 bases not matched to a gene. The CDR3 is 15 amino acids. Germline-derived CDR1 and CDR2 are LNHNV and YYDKDF (reference sequence). CDR3 sequence reads: CATTHRQGAADTQYF. In DNA, the CDR3 is TGTGCCACCACGCACCGACAGGGGGCAGCAGATACGCAGTATTTT.

The CDR3 reads CASSLAGFGETQYF. The CDR3 region has the DNA TGTGCCAGCAGCTTAGCGGGGTTTGGGGAGACCCAGTACTTC. The V gene is TRBV11-2, the J gene TRBJ2-5, with D perhaps TRBD2 (5 bases). Germline CDR1 reads SGHAT; CDR2 reads FQNNGV. This CDR3 has 14 residues. V gave up 1 base and J gave up 5 bases, with 11 bases separating them.

The chain combines TRBV27 with TRBJ2-6; no clear D. Trimming stripped 7 bases from V and 2 bases from J, with 6 bases between. Germline CDR1 is MNHEY and CDR2 is SMNVEV (reference sequence). The CDR3 contains 13 residues. CDR3 amino acids: CASTLAGANVLTF. The DNA for the CDR3 is TGTGCCAGCACCCTTGCTGGGGCCAACGTCCTGACTTTC. The full variable domain, in which reference TRBV27 and TRBJ2-6 provide the parts outside the CDR3, is EAQVTQNPRYLITVTGKKLTVTCSQNMNHEYMSWYRQDPGLGLRQIYYSMNVEVTDKGDVPEGYKVSRKEKRNFPLILESPSPNQTSLYFCASTLAGANVLTFGAGSRLTVL.

This chain uses TRBV18 with TRBJ2-3; D may be TRBD1 (5 bases). Between the trimmed V and J ends, which lost 2 bases and 1 base, there was a span of 16 bases. The length of the CDR3 is 17 residues. Germline lookup yields CDR1 KGHSH and CDR2 LQKENI. The CDR3 here is CASSPIKGPRGTDTQYF. In nucleotides, the CDR3 is TGTGCCAGCTCACCAATTAAGGGGCCACGGGGCACAGATACGCAGTATTTT.

A single count supports this clone. The J gene is TRBJ2-4, the V gene TRBV12-3 or TRBV12-4; TRBD2 might be the D (5 bases). The CDR3 is 13 amino acids. V gave up 7 bases and J gave up 1 base, with 8 bases separating them. CDR3 coding DNA: TGTGCCAGCATTGGCGGGGCCAAAAACATTCAGTACTTC. As protein: CASIGGAKNIQYF.

The chain recombines TRBV6-5 with TRBJ1-1; a possible D gene is TRBD1 (6 bases). The CDR3 is 13 residues long. Germline V gives CDR1 MNHEY, CDR2 SVGAGI. With 6 bases removed from V and 7 bases from J, the gap between germline ends came to 15 bases. The CDR3 loop is CASRVGTIVEAFF. As DNA, the CDR3 is TGTGCCAGCAGAGTCGGGACAATCGTTGAAGCTTTCTTT.

V gene TRBV7-2 combines with J gene TRBJ2-7; TRBD2 matches at 7 bases. Germline CDR1 and CDR2: SGHTA and FQGNSA. With V trimmed by 4 bases and J by 1 base, 10 bases remained unmatched. The CDR3 loop spans 16 amino acids. The DNA for the CDR3 is TGTGCCAGCAGCTCCGAACATAAGCGGGGTTCCTACGAGCAGTACTTC. Amino acids: CASSSEHKRGSYEQYF.

The chain links TRBV7-9 to TRBJ2-1; 7 bases agree with TRBD1. Germline CDR1 is SEHNR and CDR2 is FQNEAQ (reference sequence). V shed 10 bases and J 14 bases; nucleotides not matched to a gene: 17. CDR3 size: 13 residues. The CDR3 region is CATKGQIMGRKFF. The CDR3 DNA reads TGTGCCACCAAGGGACAGATAATGGGCAGAAAGTTCTTC.

The V gene is TRBV7-2, the J gene TRBJ1-5, with 9 bases identical to TRBD1. The CDR3 contains 17 residues. Germline V gene lookup returns CDR1 SGHTA and CDR2 FQGNSA. Trimming at V came to 0 bases and at J to 2 bases, leaving 5 bases not matched to a gene. The CDR3: CASSLALGDRGNQPQHF. CDR3 nucleotide sequence: TGTGCCAGCAGCTTAGCGCTGGGGGACAGGGGCAATCAGCCCCAGCATTTT.

V and J are TRBV7-9 and TRBJ1-5; no definite D call. Germline CDR1 is SEHNR and CDR2 is FQNEAQ (reference sequence). The V end lost 1 base, the J end lost 5 bases, and 9 bases lay between the germline ends. The CDR3 covers 14 residues. Here the CDR3 DNA reads TGTGCCAGCAGCTTAGTCGGTGATTATCAGCCCCAGCATTTT. This sequence encodes CASSLVGDYQPQHF.

CDR3 in DNA: TGTGCCAGCTCAAACTTGCCCCGCACAGATACGCAGTATTTT. It encodes CASSNLPRTDTQYF. The rearrangement joins TRBV3-1 (or the pseudogene TRBV3-2) to TRBJ2-3; D is undetermined. The CDR3 length is 14 residues. V shed 8 bases and J shed 1 base, with 13 bases lying between them. Germline V CDR1 and CDR2: LGHDT, YNNKEL (reference sequence).

The table lists this clone with a few counts. V is TRBV18 and J is TRBJ1-4, with TRBD1 matching 7 bases. This CDR3 spans 14 amino acids. Germline V CDR1 and CDR2: KGHSH, LQKENI. V trimming: 3 bases; J trimming: 3 bases; junction bases outside the gene matches: 1. This CDR3 reads CASSPDRSNEKLFF. The CDR3 DNA reads as TGTGCCAGCTCACCGGACAGGTCTAATGAAAAACTGTTTTTT.

The V gene is TRBV11-2, the J gene TRBJ1-2, with D possibly matching TRBD1 (6 bases). CDR1 and CDR2 from the germline V gene are SGHAT and FQNNGV. The length of the CDR3 is 17 residues. V was cut by 8 bases and J by 4 bases, with 26 bases left in between. Here the CDR3 DNA reads TGTGCCAGCGCAGCCGGGACACGGATTACGAGGACCTATGGCTACACCTTC. Translated: CASAAGTRITRTYGYTF.